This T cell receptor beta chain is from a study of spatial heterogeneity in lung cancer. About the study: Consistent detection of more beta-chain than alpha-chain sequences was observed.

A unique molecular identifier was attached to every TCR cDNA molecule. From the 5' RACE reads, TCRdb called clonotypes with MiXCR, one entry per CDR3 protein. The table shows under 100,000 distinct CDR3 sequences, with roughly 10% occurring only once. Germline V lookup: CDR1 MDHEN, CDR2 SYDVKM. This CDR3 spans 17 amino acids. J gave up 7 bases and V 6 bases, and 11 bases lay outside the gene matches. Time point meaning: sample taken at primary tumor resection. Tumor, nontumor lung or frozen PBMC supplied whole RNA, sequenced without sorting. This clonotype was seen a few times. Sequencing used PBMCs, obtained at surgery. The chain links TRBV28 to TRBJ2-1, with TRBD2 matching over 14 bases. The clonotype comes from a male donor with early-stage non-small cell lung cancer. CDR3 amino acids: CASSTPGLAGDGNEQFF. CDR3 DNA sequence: TGTGCCAGCAGCACACCGGGACTAGCGGGAGATGGTAATGAGCAGTTCTTC.